The 10 T cell receptor beta chains given below trace back to one sample, sequenced in a study of CD8+ T cells in alopecia areata. Sequencing templates came from extracted RNA that was reverse transcribed into cDNA. Method: immunoSEQ multiplex PCR; TCRdb's copy keeps in-frame clones and lacks some. The sample includes more than 200,000 clones, around two thirds seen only once; the top ten take approximately 1.2%. The sample here was CD4+ T cells sorted from blood, taken at week 0. The receptors were gathered from a human donor with alopecia areata.

The rearrangement joins TRBV5-1 to TRBJ1-6; D remains ambiguous. The CDR3 is made up of 17 amino acids. V lost 3 bases to trimming and J lost 0 bases, with 13 bases between them. The V gene's germline CDR1 is SGHRS and CDR2 YFSETQ. Here the CDR3 DNA reads TGCGCCAGCAGCTCATCTCGGGCGAGCTCCTATAATTCACCCCTCCACTTT. Translated: CASSSSRASSYNSPLHF.

To note about this clone: Since the CDR3 does not end with the conserved phenylalanine or tryptophan, this likely comes from a read error. No DNA is shown, since the ends of the CDR3 on it are uncertain; the CDR3 is the one TCRdb lists. The rearrangement uses TRBV27 and TRBJ1-4. Inclusive of both ends, the CDR3 amounts to 11 amino acids. Germline V gene lookup returns CDR1 MNHEY and CDR2 SMNVEV (reference sequence). CDR3 region: CASTPKGSGGG.

The V and J genes are TRBV29-1 and TRBJ2-1; possibly TRBD1 for D (6 bases). Trimming left V 6 bases short and J 1 base short, with 16 bases between. Germline CDR1 is SQVTM and CDR2 is ANQGSEA. This CDR3 contains 15 residues. The CDR3 DNA follows: TGCAGCGTCGTTGGACAGACCTTATCCTACAATGAGCAGTTCTTC. Translating gives CSVVGQTLSYNEQFF.

This clone was detected a few times. The chain has TRBV15 and TRBJ1-3; no reliable D call. The germline V and J ends were trimmed by 5 bases and 0 bases, with 14 bases remaining between them. CDR1 is LNHNV, CDR2 YYDKDF, per germline (reference sequence). This CDR3 region has 16 residues. The CDR3: CATSLTRGSSGNTIYF. The CDR3, as DNA: TGTGCCACCAGCCTAACCAGAGGCAGCTCTGGAAACACCATATATTTT.

The V gene is TRBV11-2, the J gene TRBJ2-5; the D call may be TRBD1 or TRBD2 (5 bases each). Trimming took 3 bases from V and 7 from J, leaving 15 bases between them. This CDR3 spans 14 amino acids. The germline V gene encodes CDR1 SGHAT and CDR2 FQNNGV. As DNA, the CDR3 is TGTGCCAGCAGCTTCCCGGGGCCCGTAGGGACCCAGTACTTC. Encoded protein: CASSFPGPVGTQYF.

Notes on this clone: Distinct nucleotide sequences in the sample also encode this CDR3. This chain joins TRBV5-1 and TRBJ2-6; no clear D. Trimming pared 5 bases from V and 0 bases from J, leaving 6 bases between. The germline V gene has CDR1 SGHRS and CDR2 YFSETQ. CDR3 length: 14 residues. The DNA of the CDR3 is TGCGCCAGCAGATTAAGCTCTGGGGCCAACGTCCTGACTTTC. Residues: CASRLSSGANVLTF.

There are a few counts of this clone. The CDR3: CASSQDPSGGLLTGELFF. The CDR3 coding sequence is TGCGCCAGCAGCCAAGATCCTAGCGGGGGGCTGCTCACCGGGGAGCTGTTTTTT. The genes are TRBV4-1 and TRBJ2-2; 11 bases are a match to TRBD2. J gave up 4 bases and V 0 bases, and 7 bases lay outside the gene matches. This CDR3 is 18 amino acids long. Germline V gives CDR1 MGHRA, CDR2 YSYEKL.

The CDR3 sequence: CASSSQGADTQYF. DNA of the CDR3: TGTGCCAGCAGCTCTCAGGGAGCAGATACGCAGTATTTT. V is TRBV5-6 and J is TRBJ2-3; D is perhaps TRBD1 or TRBD2 (5 bases each). The CDR3 contains 13 residues. Trimming pared 3 bases from V and 4 bases from J, leaving 9 bases between. CDR1 is SGHDT, CDR2 YYEEEE, per germline.

This clone was seen a few times. The rearrangement joins TRBV2 to TRBJ1-4; D not certain. The CDR3 is 14 residues long. CDR1 is SNHLY, CDR2 FYNNEI, per germline. Trimming took 7 bases from V and 3 from J, leaving 12 bases between them. CDR3 region: CASKVRLPNEKLFF. Here the CDR3 DNA reads TGTGCCAGCAAAGTCCGACTCCCTAATGAAAAACTGTTTTTT.

The chain links TRBV27 to TRBJ1-5, with 8 nucleotides matching TRBD1. Germline V lookup: CDR1 MNHEY, CDR2 SMNVEV (reference sequence). The CDR3 loop spans 17 amino acids. Trimming took 5 bases from V and 15 from J; bases not matched to a gene: 24. Here the CDR3 reads CASSPIHSTGVSTFRHF. The CDR3 region has the DNA TGTGCCAGCAGTCCGATCCACTCGACAGGGGTTTCTACGTTCCGGCATTTT.